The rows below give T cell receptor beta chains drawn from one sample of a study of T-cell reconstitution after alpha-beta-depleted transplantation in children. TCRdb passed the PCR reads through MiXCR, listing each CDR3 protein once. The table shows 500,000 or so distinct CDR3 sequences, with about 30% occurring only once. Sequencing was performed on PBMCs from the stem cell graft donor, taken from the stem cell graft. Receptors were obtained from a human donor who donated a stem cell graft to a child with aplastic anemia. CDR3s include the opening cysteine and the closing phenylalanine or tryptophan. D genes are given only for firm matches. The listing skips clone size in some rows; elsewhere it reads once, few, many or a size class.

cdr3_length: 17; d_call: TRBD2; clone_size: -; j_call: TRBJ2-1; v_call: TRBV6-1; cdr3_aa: CASSEEVIGTSYNEQFF; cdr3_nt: TGTGCCAGCAGTGAAGAAGTGATCGGGACTAGCTACAATGAGCAGTTCTTC
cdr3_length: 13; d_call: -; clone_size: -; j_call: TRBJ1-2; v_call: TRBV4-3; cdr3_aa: CASSRLGGHGYTF; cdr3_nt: TGCGCCAGCAGCCGCCTGGGGGGGCATGGCTACACCTTC
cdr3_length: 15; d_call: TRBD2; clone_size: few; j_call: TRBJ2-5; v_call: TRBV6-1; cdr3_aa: CASKIIGGAGETQYF; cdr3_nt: TGTGCCAGCAAGATAATCGGGGGGGCAGGAGAGACCCAGTACTTC
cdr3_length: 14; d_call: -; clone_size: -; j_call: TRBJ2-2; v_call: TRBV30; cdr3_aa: CAWSADTNTGELFF; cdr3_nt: TGTGCCTGGAGTGCGGATACGAACACCGGGGAGCTGTTTTTT
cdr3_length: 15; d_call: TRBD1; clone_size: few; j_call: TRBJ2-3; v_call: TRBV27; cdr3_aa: CASSSYDRGRDTQYF; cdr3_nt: TGTGCCAGCAGTTCTTACGACAGGGGCAGAGATACGCAGTATTTT
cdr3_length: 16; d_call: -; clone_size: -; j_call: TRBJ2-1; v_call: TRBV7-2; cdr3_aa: CASSRNGDNSYNEQFF; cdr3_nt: TGTGCCAGCAGCCGCAACGGGGACAACTCCTACAATGAGCAGTTCTTC
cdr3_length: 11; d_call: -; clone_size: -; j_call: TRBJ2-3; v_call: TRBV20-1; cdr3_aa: CSASGRDTQYF; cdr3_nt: TGCAGTGCTAGCGGTCGAGATACGCAGTATTTT
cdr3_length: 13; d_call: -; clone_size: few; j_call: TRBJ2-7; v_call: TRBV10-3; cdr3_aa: CAISESYSVEQYF; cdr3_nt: TGTGCCATCAGTGAATCCTATAGTGTGGAACAGTACTTC
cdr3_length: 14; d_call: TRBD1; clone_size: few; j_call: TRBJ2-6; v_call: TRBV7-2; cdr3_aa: CASSVRTGGNVLTF; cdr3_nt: TGTGCCAGCAGCGTAAGGACAGGAGGAAACGTCCTGACTTTC
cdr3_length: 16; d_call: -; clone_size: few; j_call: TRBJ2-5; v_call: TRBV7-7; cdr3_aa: CASSVGLLHEQETQYF; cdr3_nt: TGTGCCAGCAGCGTCGGACTCCTTCACGAGCAAGAGACCCAGTACTTC
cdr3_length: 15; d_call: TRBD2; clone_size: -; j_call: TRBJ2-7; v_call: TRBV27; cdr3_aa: CASSSTSGASYEQYF; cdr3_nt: TGTGCCAGCTCTTCGACTAGCGGGGCCTCCTACGAGCAGTACTTC
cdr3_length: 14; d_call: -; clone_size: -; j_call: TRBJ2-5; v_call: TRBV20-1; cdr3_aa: CSASTAAQQETQYF; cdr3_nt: TGCAGTGCTAGTACAGCGGCCCAACAAGAGACCCAGTACTTC
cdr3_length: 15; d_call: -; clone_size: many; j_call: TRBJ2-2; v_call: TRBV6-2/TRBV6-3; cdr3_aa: CASSYSPDHTGELFF; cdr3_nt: TGTGCCAGCAGTTACTCCCCAGATCACACCGGGGAGCTGTTTTTT
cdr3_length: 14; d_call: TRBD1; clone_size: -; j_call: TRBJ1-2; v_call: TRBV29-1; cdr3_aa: CSARIGGALKGYTF; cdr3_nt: TGCAGCGCCCGGATAGGGGGCGCGTTGAAGGGCTACACCTTC
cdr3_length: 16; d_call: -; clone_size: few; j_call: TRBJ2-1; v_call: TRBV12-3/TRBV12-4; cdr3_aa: CASTPLGEGVNNEQFF; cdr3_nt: TGTGCCAGCACCCCTCTCGGGGAAGGAGTAAACAATGAGCAGTTCTTC
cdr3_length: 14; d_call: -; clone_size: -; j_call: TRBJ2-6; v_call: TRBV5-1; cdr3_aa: CASSWNSGANVLTF; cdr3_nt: TGCGCCAGCAGCTGGAATTCCGGGGCCAACGTCCTGACTTTC
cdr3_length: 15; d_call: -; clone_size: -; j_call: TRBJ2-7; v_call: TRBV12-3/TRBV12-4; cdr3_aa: CASSGTPGYGYEQYF; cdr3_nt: TGTGCCAGCAGTGGAACACCAGGGTACGGTTACGAGCAGTACTTC
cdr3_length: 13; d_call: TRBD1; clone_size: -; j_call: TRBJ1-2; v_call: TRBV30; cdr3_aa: CAWSVGTGDGYTF; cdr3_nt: TGTGCCTGGAGTGTTGGGACAGGGGATGGCTACACCTTC
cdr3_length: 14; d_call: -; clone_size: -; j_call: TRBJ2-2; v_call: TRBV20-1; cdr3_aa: CSAAGPGNTGELFF; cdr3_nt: TGCAGTGCGGCGGGGCCGGGGAACACCGGGGAGCTGTTTTTT
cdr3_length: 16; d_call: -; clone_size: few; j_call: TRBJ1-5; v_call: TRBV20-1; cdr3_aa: CSAPLRTLGWNQPQHF; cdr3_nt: TGCAGTGCTCCCCTTCGAACGCTCGGGTGGAATCAGCCCCAGCATTTT
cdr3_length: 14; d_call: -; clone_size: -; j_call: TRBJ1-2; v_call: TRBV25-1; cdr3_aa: CASSENTVGYGYTF; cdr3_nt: TGTGCCAGCAGTGAGAATACAGTAGGCTATGGCTACACCTTC
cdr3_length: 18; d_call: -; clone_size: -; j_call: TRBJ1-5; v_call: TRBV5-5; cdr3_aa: CASSVVRDAGTPNQPQHF; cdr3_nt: TGTGCCAGCAGCGTAGTAAGGGACGCTGGAACCCCAAATCAGCCCCAGCATTTT
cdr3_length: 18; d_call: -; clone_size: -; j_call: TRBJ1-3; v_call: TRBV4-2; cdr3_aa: CASSQDQEGPVSGNTIYF; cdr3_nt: TGTGCCAGCAGCCAAGATCAAGAGGGGCCAGTCTCTGGAAACACCATATATTTT
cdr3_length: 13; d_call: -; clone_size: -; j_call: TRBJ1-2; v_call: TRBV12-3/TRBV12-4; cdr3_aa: CASSLDPLRGYTF; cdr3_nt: TGTGCCAGCAGTTTAGACCCTTTGCGTGGCTACACCTTC
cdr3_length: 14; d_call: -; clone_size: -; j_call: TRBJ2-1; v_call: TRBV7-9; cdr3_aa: CASSFPGSGNEQFF; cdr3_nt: TGTGCCAGCAGCTTTCCGGGTAGCGGCAATGAGCAGTTCTTC
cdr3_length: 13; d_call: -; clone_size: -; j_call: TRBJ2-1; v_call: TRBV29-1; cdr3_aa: CSVHRVVGNEQFF; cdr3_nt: TGCAGCGTCCACAGGGTAGTAGGCAATGAGCAGTTCTTC
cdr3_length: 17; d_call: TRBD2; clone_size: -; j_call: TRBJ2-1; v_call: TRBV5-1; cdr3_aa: CASSLELAALSYNEQFF; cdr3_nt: TGCGCCAGCAGCTTGGAACTAGCGGCCCTCTCCTACAATGAGCAGTTCTTC
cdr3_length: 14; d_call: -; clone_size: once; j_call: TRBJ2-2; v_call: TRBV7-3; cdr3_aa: CASSLELFTGELFF; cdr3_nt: TGTGCCAGCAGCTTAGAACTGTTCACCGGGGAGCTGTTTTTT
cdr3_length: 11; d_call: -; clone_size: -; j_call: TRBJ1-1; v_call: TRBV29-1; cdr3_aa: CSVGFRSEAFF; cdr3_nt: TGCAGCGTTGGATTCCGTTCAGAGGCTTTCTTT
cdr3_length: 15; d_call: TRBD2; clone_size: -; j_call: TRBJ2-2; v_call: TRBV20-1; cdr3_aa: CSARPGLVGTGELFF; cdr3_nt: TGCAGTGCTAGACCCGGACTAGTTGGCACCGGGGAGCTGTTTTTT
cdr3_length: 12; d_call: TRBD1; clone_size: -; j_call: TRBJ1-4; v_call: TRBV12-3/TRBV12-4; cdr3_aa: CASRSGTGPLFF; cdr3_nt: TGTGCCAGCAGGTCCGGGACAGGGCCACTGTTTTTT
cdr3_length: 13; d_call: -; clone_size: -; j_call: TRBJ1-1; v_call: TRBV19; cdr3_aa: CASSISWDTEAFF; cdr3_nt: TGTGCCAGTAGTATATCCTGGGACACTGAAGCTTTCTTT
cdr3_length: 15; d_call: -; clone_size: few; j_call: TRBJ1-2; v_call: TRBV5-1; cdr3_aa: CASSLTGSVGYGYTF; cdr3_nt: TGCGCCAGCAGCTTGACTGGGAGTGTTGGGTATGGCTACACCTTC
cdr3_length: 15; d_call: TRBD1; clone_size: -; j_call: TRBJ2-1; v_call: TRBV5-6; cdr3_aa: CASSLGTGGWNEQFF; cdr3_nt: TGTGCCAGCAGCTTGGGGACAGGGGGCTGGAATGAGCAGTTCTTC
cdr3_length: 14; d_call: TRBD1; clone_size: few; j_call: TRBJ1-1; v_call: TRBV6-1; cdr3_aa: CASSGQGWNTEAFF; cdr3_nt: TGTGCCAGCAGTGGACAGGGCTGGAACACTGAAGCTTTCTTT
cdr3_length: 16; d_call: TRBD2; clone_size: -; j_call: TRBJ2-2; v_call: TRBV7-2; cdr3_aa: CASSPTSGRSTGELFF; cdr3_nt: TGTGCCAGCAGCCCCACTAGCGGGAGGAGCACCGGGGAGCTGTTTTTT
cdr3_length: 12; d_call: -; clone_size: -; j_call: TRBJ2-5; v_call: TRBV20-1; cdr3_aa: CSAMRGSETQYF; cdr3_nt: TGCAGTGCTATGAGAGGGTCGGAGACCCAGTACTTC
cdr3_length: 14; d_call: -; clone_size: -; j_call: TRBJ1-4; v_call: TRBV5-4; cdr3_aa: CASSLQGRVEKLFF; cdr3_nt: TGTGCCAGCAGCTTGCAGGGGAGGGTTGAAAAACTGTTTTTT
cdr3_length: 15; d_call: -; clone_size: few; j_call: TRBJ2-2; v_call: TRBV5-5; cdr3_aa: CASDGASENTGELFF; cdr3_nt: TGTGCCAGCGACGGGGCTAGCGAAAACACCGGGGAGCTGTTTTTT
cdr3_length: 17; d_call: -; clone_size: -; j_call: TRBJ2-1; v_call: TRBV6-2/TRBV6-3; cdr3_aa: CASSYTGTFISYNEQFF; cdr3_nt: TGTGCCAGCAGTTACACAGGGACTTTCATCTCCTACAATGAGCAGTTCTTC
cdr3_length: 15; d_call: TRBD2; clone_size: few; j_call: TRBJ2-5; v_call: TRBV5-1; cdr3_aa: CASSFRGLGIETQYF; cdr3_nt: TGCGCCAGCAGCTTTCGAGGACTAGGGATAGAGACCCAGTACTTC
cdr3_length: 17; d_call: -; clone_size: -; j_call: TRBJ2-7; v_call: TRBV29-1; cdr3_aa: CSVQGNQEDRSWYEQYF; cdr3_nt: TGCAGCGTGCAGGGAAACCAAGAGGACCGCTCCTGGTACGAGCAGTACTTC
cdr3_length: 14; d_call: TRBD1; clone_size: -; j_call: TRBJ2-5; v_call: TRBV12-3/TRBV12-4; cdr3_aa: CASSLSTGGWTQYF; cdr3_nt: TGTGCCAGCAGTTTATCCACAGGGGGCTGGACCCAGTACTTC
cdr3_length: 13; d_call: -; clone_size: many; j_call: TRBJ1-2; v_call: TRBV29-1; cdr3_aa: CSVYTIANYGYTF; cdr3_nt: TGCAGCGTTTACACAATAGCTAACTATGGCTACACCTTC
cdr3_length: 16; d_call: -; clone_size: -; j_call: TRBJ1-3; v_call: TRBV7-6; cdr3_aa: CASSLAVGFSGNTIYF; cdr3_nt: TGTGCCAGCAGCTTAGCGGTGGGGTTCTCTGGAAACACCATATATTTT
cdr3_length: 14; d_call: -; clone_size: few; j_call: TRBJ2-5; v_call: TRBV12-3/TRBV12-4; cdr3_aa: CASAVRRTQETQYF; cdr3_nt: TGTGCCAGCGCGGTAAGGCGGACTCAAGAGACCCAGTACTTC
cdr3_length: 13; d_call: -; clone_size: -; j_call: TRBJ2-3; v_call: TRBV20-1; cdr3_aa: CSAKLSGTDTQYF; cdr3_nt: TGCAGTGCGAAGCTCAGCGGCACAGATACGCAGTATTTT
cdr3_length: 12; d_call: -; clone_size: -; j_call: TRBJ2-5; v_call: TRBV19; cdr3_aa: CASSREEGTQYF; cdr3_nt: TGTGCCAGTAGTAGGGAAGAGGGGACCCAGTACTTC
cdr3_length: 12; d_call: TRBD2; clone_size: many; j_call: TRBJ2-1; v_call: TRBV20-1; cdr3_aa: CSGTSGYNEQFF; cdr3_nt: TGCAGTGGGACTAGCGGCTACAATGAGCAGTTCTTC
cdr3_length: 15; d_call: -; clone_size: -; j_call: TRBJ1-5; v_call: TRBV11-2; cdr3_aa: CASSLSGTSNQPQHF; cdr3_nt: TGTGCCAGCAGCTTATCAGGGACTAGCAATCAGCCCCAGCATTTT
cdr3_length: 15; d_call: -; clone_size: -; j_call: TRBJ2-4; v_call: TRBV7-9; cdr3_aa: CASSLSAGAKNIQYF; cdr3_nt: TGTGCCAGCAGCCTTAGCGCGGGAGCCAAAAACATTCAGTACTTC
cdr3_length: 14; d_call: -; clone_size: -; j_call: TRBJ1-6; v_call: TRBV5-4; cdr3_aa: CASSLGGPGSPLHF; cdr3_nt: TGTGCCAGCAGCTTGGGGGGACCGGGGTCACCCCTCCACTTT